The 8 T cell receptor beta chains below all came from one sample that was sequenced in a study of OX40 agonist ivuxolimab in advanced cancers. Assay: immunoSEQ multiplex PCR; the TCRdb copy retains only in-frame clones and omits some. The sample consists of 20,000 to 30,000 clones, roughly 80% of them appearing once. Sequencing used CD4+ or CD8+ T cells sorted from blood, obtained in a trial of the OX40 agonist ivuxolimab. These receptors all come from an adult with an advanced solid tumor such as melanoma, head and neck, liver or kidney cancer.

CDR3 DNA: TGTGCCAGCACGGTAGGGAGGGAATATATTCAGCCCCAGCATTTT. Translating it yields CASTVGREYIQPQHF. This sequence joins TRBV28 and TRBJ1-5; D call uncertain. CDR3 size: 15 residues. Germline lookup yields CDR1 MDHEN and CDR2 SYDVKM. Trimming left V 7 bases short and J 6 bases short, with 19 bases between.

This sequence joins TRBV19 and TRBJ1-4; tentative D call: TRBD1 (5 bases). The CDR3 loop spans 15 amino acids. Germline V gene data show CDR1 as LNHDA and CDR2 as SQIVND (reference sequence). V was pared by 5 bases and J by 6 bases, with 16 bases between. DNA for the CDR3: TGTGCCAGTAGTGCACAGACAGCATTGTATGAAAAACTGTTTTTT. The encoded protein is CASSAQTALYEKLFF.

This clone appeared a single time. The V call is TRBV18, the J call TRBJ1-6; no definite D call. CDR3 length: 15 residues. The V and J ends lost 1 base and 8 bases respectively, with 12 bases between them. The germline CDR1 and CDR2 sequences are KGHSH and LQKENI. The CDR3 here is CASSPRQTSDSPLHF. The DNA for the CDR3 is TGTGCCAGCTCACCACGGCAGACCTCTGATTCACCCCTCCACTTT.

The V call is TRBV11-2, the J call TRBJ2-1; D is unclear. CDR1 is SGHAT and CDR2 is FQNNGV in the germline V gene. Trimming cost V 5 bases and J 10 bases, with 12 bases left between them. The CDR3 is made up of 12 amino acids. The CDR3 protein is CASSPPAPEQFF. CDR3 sequence (DNA): TGTGCCAGCAGCCCCCCAGCACCAGAGCAGTTCTTC. Full variable domain (rest looked up from reference TRBV11-2 and TRBJ2-1): EAGVAQSPRYKIIEKRQSVAFWCNPISGHATLYWYQQILGQGPKLLIQFQNNGVVDDSQLPKDRFSAERLKGVDSTLKIQPAKLEDSAVYLCASSPPAPEQFFGPGTRLTVL.

This clone was counted between two and nine times. The rearrangement joins TRBV19 to TRBJ1-5; 8 nucleotides align to TRBD1. V lost 3 bases, J lost 4 bases, and 5 bases stayed unmatched. Looked up from germline, CDR1 is LNHDA and CDR2 is SQIVND (reference sequence). The CDR3 has 15 amino acids. DNA for the CDR3: TGTGCCAGTAGTATGGACAGGGAAGGGAATCAGCCCCAGCATTTT. Its protein is CASSMDREGNQPQHF.

The chain couples TRBV7-8 to TRBJ2-1, with D possibly TRBD1 on 6 matching bases. V gave up 6 bases and J gave up 6 bases, with 18 bases separating them. The CDR3 contains 15 residues. CDR1 and CDR2 (germline): SGHVS, FQNEAQ. As DNA, the CDR3 is TGTGCCAGCAGTCCCGGCAGGGGTTTCGTCAATGAGCAGTTCTTC. It codes for CASSPGRGFVNEQFF.

The chain joins TRBV7-9 to TRBJ1-2; tentative D call: TRBD1 (5 bases). The CDR3 has 14 residues. The V and J ends lost 1 base and 2 bases respectively, with 8 bases between them. From germline, CDR1 is SEHNR and CDR2 FQNEAQ (reference sequence). The CDR3 nucleotides read TGTGCCAGCAGCTTAGGAGACAGCAACTATGGCTACACCTTC. This sequence encodes CASSLGDSNYGYTF.

The chain combines TRBV4-1 with TRBJ1-1; a weak D match, TRBD1 (5 bases). The CDR3 is 15 residues long. CDR1 and CDR2 (germline): MGHRA, YSYEKL. V shed 4 bases and J shed 1 base, with 13 bases lying between them. CDR3 region: CASSLQVYANTEAFF. In DNA form, the CDR3 reads TGCGCCAGCAGCCTACAGGTTTACGCGAACACTGAAGCTTTCTTT.